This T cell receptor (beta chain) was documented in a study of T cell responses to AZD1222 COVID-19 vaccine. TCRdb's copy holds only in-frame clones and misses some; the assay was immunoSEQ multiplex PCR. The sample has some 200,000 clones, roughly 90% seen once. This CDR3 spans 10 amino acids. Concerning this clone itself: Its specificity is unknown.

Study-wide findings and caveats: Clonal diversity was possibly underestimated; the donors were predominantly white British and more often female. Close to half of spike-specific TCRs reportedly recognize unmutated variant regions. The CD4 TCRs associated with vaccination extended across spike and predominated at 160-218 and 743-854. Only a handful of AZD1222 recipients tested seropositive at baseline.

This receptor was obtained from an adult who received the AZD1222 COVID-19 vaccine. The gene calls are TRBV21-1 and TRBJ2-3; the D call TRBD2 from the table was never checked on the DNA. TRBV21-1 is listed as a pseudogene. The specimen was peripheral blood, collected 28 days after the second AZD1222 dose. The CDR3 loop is CASSSSSSLF. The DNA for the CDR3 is TGTGCCAGCAGCAGTTCCTCTAGCCTTTTT.